These 14 T cell receptor beta chains came from one sample sequenced in a study of T cell repertoires in cytomegalovirus infection. One entry per CDR3 protein, called by TCRdb with MiXCR from the reads. The table shows over 250,000 distinct CDR3 sequences, with roughly 23% occurring only once. Sample: PBMCs. The receptors originated from a human donor in good health (CMV status not recorded). Some clones in this sample may be carry-over from other donors' samples.

V usage is TRBV6-1 and J usage is TRBJ2-1, with D perhaps being TRBD1 or TRBD2 (5 bases each). V lost 5 bases and J 0 bases, leaving 11 bases between the germline ends. The V gene's germline CDR1 is MNHNS and CDR2 SASEGT. The CDR3 sequence is 15 residues long. For the CDR3, the DNA is TGTGCCAGCAGTTACGGGACGCCCTCCTACAATGAGCAGTTCTTC. Translating it yields CASSYGTPSYNEQFF.

The CDR3 DNA reads as TGTGCCAGTAATTTTGGCAGAACTCTAGCCAAAAACATTCAGTACTTC. Protein product: CASNFGRTLAKNIQYF. This chain uses TRBV19 with TRBJ2-4; D call uncertain. The CDR3 sequence is 16 residues long. CDR1 is LNHDA and CDR2 is SQIVND in the germline V gene (reference sequence). Trimming left V 7 bases short and J 0 bases short, with 16 bases between. The full variable domain, rest sourced from reference TRBV19 and TRBJ2-4, is DGGITQSPKYLFRKEGQNVTLSCEQNLNHDAMYWYRQDPGQGLRLIYYSQIVNDFQKGDIAEGYSVSREKKESFPLTVTSAQKNPTAFYLCASNFGRTLAKNIQYFGAGTRLSVL.

The CDR3 loop reads CASSRTTRSIQYF. In DNA, the CDR3 is TGTGCCAGCAGCCGAACGACTAGATCCATTCAGTACTTC. V is TRBV7-2 and J is TRBJ2-4; the D gene is possibly TRBD2 (6 bases). V was shortened by 5 bases and J by 9 bases, with 14 bases between the two germline ends. Germline lookup yields CDR1 SGHTA and CDR2 FQGNSA. CDR3 length: 13 residues.

This clonotype was seen at least ten times. The rearrangement uses TRBV7-2 and TRBJ2-4; perhaps TRBD1 as D (6 bases). The CDR3 contains 15 residues. Germline V gene lookup returns CDR1 SGHTA and CDR2 FQGNSA. The ends were cut back, 4 bases at V and 0 bases at J, with 10 bases in the middle. The CDR3, as DNA: TGTGCCAGCAGCTCTACCAGGGGAGCCAAAAACATTCAGTACTTC. It yields the protein CASSSTRGAKNIQYF.

The rearrangement uses TRBV20-1 and TRBJ2-5; D remains ambiguous. Between the trimmed V and J ends, which lost 2 bases and 5 bases, there was a span of 12 bases. This CDR3 spans 13 amino acids. Germline-derived CDR1 and CDR2 are DFQATT and SNEGSKA (reference sequence). This CDR3 reads CSARYPLKETQYF. The CDR3 DNA reads as TGCAGTGCTAGATACCCCCTCAAGGAGACCCAGTACTTC.

The J gene is TRBJ2-1, the V gene TRBV7-8, with TRBD2 matching 7 bases. Germline lookup yields CDR1 SGHVS and CDR2 FQNEAQ. This CDR3 region has 14 residues. Trimming at V came to 2 bases and at J to 7 bases, leaving 5 bases not matched to a gene. The CDR3 nucleotides are TGTGCCAGCAGCTTAATGGGGGGGAGGAATGAGCAGTTCTTC. Protein sequence: CASSLMGGRNEQFF.

The rearrangement uses TRBV20-1 and TRBJ2-1; D might be TRBD1 (6 bases). The CDR3 is 16 amino acids. Germline CDR1 and CDR2: DFQATT and SNEGSKA (reference sequence). Trimming removed 5 bases from V and 0 bases from J, with 17 bases in between. CDR3 in DNA: TGCAGTGCTTACTCCCCCAGGGGCGACTCCTACAATGAGCAGTTCTTC. Encoded protein: CSAYSPRGDSYNEQFF.

This clonotype came up a few times. The rearrangement uses TRBV10-3 and TRBJ2-3, with D uncertain. CDR3 size: 13 residues. The V end lost 10 bases, the J end lost 2 bases, and 13 bases lay between the germline ends. Germline assignment: CDR1 ENHRY and CDR2 SYGVKD. The CDR3 sequence: CATQRVSTDTQYF. The CDR3 nucleotides read TGTGCCACCCAAAGGGTGTCCACAGATACGCAGTATTTT.

This clonotype was recorded many times. The V and J genes are TRBV6-1 and TRBJ2-5; a weak D match, TRBD1 (6 bases). Germline V gene data show CDR1 as MNHNS and CDR2 as SASEGT. Trimming left V 11 bases short and J 0 bases short, with 13 bases between. The CDR3 extends over 13 amino acids. The CDR3 nucleotides read TGTGCCTCTCTGGGGGCGGACCAAGAGACCCAGTACTTC. It specifies CASLGADQETQYF.

The V gene is TRBV7-9, the J gene TRBJ2-2, with TRBD1 as a possible D gene (5 bases). The length of the CDR3 is 14 residues. V was cut by 5 bases and J by 7 bases, with 14 bases left in between. Germline values: CDR1 SEHNR, CDR2 FQNEAQ (reference sequence). In DNA, the CDR3 is TGTGCCAGCAGCGTTGACAGTTTCGGCGGGGAGCTGTTTTTT. Its translation: CASSVDSFGGELFF.

At least ten counts were recorded for this clonotype. V usage is TRBV12-3 or TRBV12-4 and J usage is TRBJ1-1; 8 nucleotides line up with TRBD1. Losses at the gene ends were 2 bases for V and 1 base for J; bases not matched to a gene: 9. The CDR3 length is 17 residues. The CDR3 nucleotides read TGTGCCAGCAGTTTATCCCGTACAGGGGGAGGGAACACTGAAGCTTTCTTT. It specifies CASSLSRTGGGNTEAFF.

With respect to this clonotype: A single base separates this from a much larger clone, so it may be a read error. Because the CDR3 is missing its conserved closing phenylalanine or tryptophan, this is likely a read error. This chain connects TRBV7-6 to TRBJ2-7; 7 positions match TRBD2. V lost 5 bases to trimming and J lost 2 bases; unmatched junction nucleotides: 9. Germline CDR1 and CDR2: SGHVS and FNYEAQ. The CDR3 is 15 residues long. The CDR3 region has the DNA TGTGCCAGCAGCCCCCCTAGGGGAGGGACCTACGAGCAGTACTCC. This encodes CASSPPRGGTYEQYS.

This clonotype was found a few times. CDR3 protein: CASSSQHF. The DNA for the CDR3 is TGTGCCAGCAGCAGCCAGCATTTT. The chain joins TRBV5-6 to TRBJ1-5; D ambiguous. The CDR3 is 8 amino acids. Trimming took 4 bases from V and 12 from J, leaving 2 bases between them. Germline V gene sequence: CDR1 SGHDT, CDR2 YYEEEE.

This clonotype was seen repeatedly, ten times or more. The chain joins TRBV7-2 to TRBJ2-5; 9 positions match TRBD2. The ends lost 1 base at V and 5 bases at J; junction bases unmatched: 5. CDR1 is SGHTA and CDR2 is FQGNSA in the germline V gene. The CDR3 is 15 residues long. CDR3: CASSLGGRAAETQYF. CDR3 bases: TGTGCCAGCAGCTTAGGCGGGAGGGCCGCGGAGACCCAGTACTTC.